This TCR beta chain was captured in a study of CD8 T cells in ankylosing spondylitis. The CDR3 contains 14 residues. Trimming removed 6 bases at V and 0 bases at J, with 5 bases between. Per the germline V gene, CDR1 is KGHDR and CDR2 is SFDVKD. Using its own MiXCR run on the 5' RACE reads, TCRdb lists one record per CDR3 protein. The data hold around 340,000 distinct CDR3 sequences, with over 12% observed a single time. This receptor was obtained from a male donor with ankylosing spondylitis or in good health (not recorded which). Material for sequencing was blood, either unsorted or a sorted T cell fraction (not recorded which). The chain has TRBV24-1 and TRBJ2-6; D is unresolved. This chain's CDR3 is CATSPVSGANVLTF. CDR3 DNA: TGTGCCACCAGTCCGGTCTCTGGGGCCAACGTCCTGACTTTC.